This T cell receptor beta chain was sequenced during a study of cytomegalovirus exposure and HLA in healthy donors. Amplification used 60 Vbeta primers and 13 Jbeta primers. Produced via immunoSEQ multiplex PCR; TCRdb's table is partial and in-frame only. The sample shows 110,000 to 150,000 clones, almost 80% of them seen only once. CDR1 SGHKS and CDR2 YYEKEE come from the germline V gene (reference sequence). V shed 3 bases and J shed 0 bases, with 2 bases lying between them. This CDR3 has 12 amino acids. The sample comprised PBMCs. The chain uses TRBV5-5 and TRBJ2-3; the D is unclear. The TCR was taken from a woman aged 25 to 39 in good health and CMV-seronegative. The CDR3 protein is CASSSSTDTQYF. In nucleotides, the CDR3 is TGTGCCAGCAGCTCTAGCACAGATACGCAGTATTTT.